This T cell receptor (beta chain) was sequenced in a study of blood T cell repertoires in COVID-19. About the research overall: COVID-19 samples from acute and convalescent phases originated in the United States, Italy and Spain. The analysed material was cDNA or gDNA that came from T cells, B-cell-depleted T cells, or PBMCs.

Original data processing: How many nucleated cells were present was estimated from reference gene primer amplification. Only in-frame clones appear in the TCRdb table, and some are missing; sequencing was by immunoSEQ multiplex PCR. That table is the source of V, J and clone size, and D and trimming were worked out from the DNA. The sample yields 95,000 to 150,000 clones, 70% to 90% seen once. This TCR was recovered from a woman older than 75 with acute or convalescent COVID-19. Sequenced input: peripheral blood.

CDR3 sequence reads: CAISESNRVGANVLTF. In DNA, the CDR3 is TGTGCCATCAGTGAGTCGAACAGGGTTGGGGCCAACGTCCTGACTTTC. The rearrangement links TRBV10-3 to TRBJ2-6; D perhaps matches TRBD1 (6 bases). Per germline, CDR1 ENHRY and CDR2 SYGVKD. The CDR3 consists of 16 residues. V lost 0 bases and J 3 bases, leaving 9 bases between the germline ends.